A selection of T cell receptor beta chains follows, all from one sample in a study of Graves' ophthalmopathy and Graves' hyperthyroidism. TCRdb reanalysed the multiplex PCR reads using MiXCR and keeps one entry per CDR3 protein. Among around 1.1 million distinct CDR3 sequences listed, about 40% were seen once. Sequencing input: peripheral blood or thyroid tissue (not recorded which). Every receptor here comes from an adult man with Graves' hyperthyroidism. CDR3s include the opening cysteine and the closing phenylalanine or tryptophan. Each record gives: clone size, V gene, D gene, J gene, CDR3 length, CDR3 DNA, CDR3 protein. A D gene is named only where the DNA matches it firmly. Clone size is not always given. Where it is, it says once, few, many or a class for expanded clones.

once	TRBV10-3	TRBD1	TRBJ1-6	13	TGTGCCATCGGGACAGGGGGCAATTCACCCCTCCACTTT	CAIGTGGNSPLHF
few	TRBV30	.	TRBJ1-6	12	TGTGCCTTATACTCGGATAATTCACCCCTCCACTTT	CALYSDNSPLHF
few	TRBV30	.	TRBJ1-6	15	TGTGCCTGGAAGGACTCGAGCTCCTATAATTCACCCCTCCACTTT	CAWKDSSSYNSPLHF
.	TRBV3-1	TRBD2	TRBJ2-7	14	TGTGCCAGCAGCCAAGGCCGGGGGGGGGCCGAGCAGTACTTC	CASSQGRGGAEQYF
.	TRBV6-6	.	TRBJ2-7	16	TGTGCCAGCTCTGAACCTAGAGGCGGGTTCTCCTACGAGCAGTACTTC	CASSEPRGGFSYEQYF
many	TRBV10-2	TRBD1	TRBJ1-2	15	TGCGCCAGCAGTGCCCGGACAGGGGGCGCGGAGGGCTACACCTTC	CASSARTGGAEGYTF
.	TRBV7-2	TRBD1	TRBJ2-5	17	TGTGCCAGCAGCCAAGAACACAGGGGGCTAGAGAAAGAGACCCAGTACTTC	CASSQEHRGLEKETQYF
.	TRBV9	TRBD1	TRBJ1-5	13	TGTGCTACCGGGGACAGGGGAAATCAGCCCCAGCATTTT	CATGDRGNQPQHF
many	TRBV9	.	TRBJ1-2	15	TGTGCCAGCAGCGTATTAGGCACCTCTGTGGGCGGCTACACCTTC	CASSVLGTSVGGYTF
few	TRBV12-3/TRBV12-4	.	TRBJ2-7	14	TGTGCCAGCAGTCAGCTTGGGCCATCCTACGAGCAGTACTTC	CASSQLGPSYEQYF
.	TRBV29-1	.	TRBJ1-5	14	TGCAGCGTGAGTGAGGGGGTAAGCAATCAGCCCCAGCATTTT	CSVSEGVSNQPQHF
many	TRBV20-1	.	TRBJ2-5	13	TGCAGTGCTAGAGTAACAGTTCAAGAGACCCAGTACTTC	CSARVTVQETQYF
many	TRBV5-1	.	TRBJ1-1	14	TGCGCCAGCAGCTTCAAGGGGGAGAACACTGAAGCTTTCTTT	CASSFKGENTEAFF
few	TRBV27	.	TRBJ2-7	14	TGTGCCAGCAGTTATGGGGACGCTTACTACGAGCAGTACTTC	CASSYGDAYYEQYF
few	TRBV20-1	TRBD1	TRBJ2-6	14	TGCAGTGCCGAGACAGGGGCGGGGGCCAACGTCCTGACTTTC	CSAETGAGANVLTF
.	TRBV28	.	TRBJ1-1	13	TGTGCCAGCAGTCCGGTGGGGGTCACTGAAGCTTTCTTT	CASSPVGVTEAFF
.	TRBV10-3	.	TRBJ1-2	13	TGTGCCATCAGTGAGGACGGGTTGCAGTGGAACACCTTC	CAISEDGLQWNTF
many	TRBV2	TRBD1	TRBJ1-5	14	TGTGCCAGCAGAAGGACAGGGGGCAATCAGCCCCAGCATTTT	CASRRTGGNQPQHF
.	TRBV6-7	.	TRBJ2-5	15	TGTGCCAGCACCATAGGAGTAGCGGTGGGAGAGACCCAGTACTTC	CASTIGVAVGETQYF
few	TRBV10-3	.	TRBJ2-7	14	TGTGCCATCAGTGATAATCAGGGGTACTACGAGCAGTACTTC	CAISDNQGYYEQYF
few	TRBV6-5	.	TRBJ1-1	13	TGTGCCAGCAGCCGTCTGGTGGACAGTGAAGCTTTCTTT	CASSRLVDSEAFF
few	TRBV20-1	TRBD1	TRBJ2-7	16	TGCAGTGCTAGAGATTACGGGACAGGATCAATCTACGAGCAGTACTTC	CSARDYGTGSIYEQYF
few	TRBV19	TRBD1	TRBJ1-5	15	TGTGCCAGTAGTATCGGGGGACAGGGCCTTCAGCCCCAGCATTTT	CASSIGGQGLQPQHF
.	TRBV7-2	.	TRBJ1-5	13	TGTGCCAGCGGCGATCAGGGGATTCAGCCCCAGCATTTT	CASGDQGIQPQHF
many	TRBV15	.	TRBJ2-2	13	TGTGCCACCAGTTTGCCGAACACCGGGGAGCTGTTTTTT	CATSLPNTGELFF
.	TRBV2	.	TRBJ1-2	12	TGTGCCAGTTACCGCACCGGCTATGGCTACACCTTC	CASYRTGYGYTF
.	TRBV7-2	TRBD1	TRBJ2-2	17	TGTGCCAGCAGCTTAGGAAGGACAGGGATGATTCTACGGGAGCTGTTTTTT	CASSLGRTGMILRELFF
many	TRBV5-8	.	TRBJ1-1	12	TGTGCCAGCAGCGGGGATCGATCTGAAGCTTTCTTT	CASSGDRSEAFF
few	TRBV4-3	.	TRBJ2-5	16	TGCGCCAGCAGCCAAGGGGACTTCCCTACGGGAGAGACCCAGTACTTC	CASSQGDFPTGETQYF
.	TRBV29-1	TRBD2	TRBJ2-3	16	TGCAGCGTGTACGGACTAGCGGGAGGGAGCACAGATACGCAGTATTTT	CSVYGLAGGSTDTQYF
.	TRBV7-3	TRBD1	TRBJ2-2	14	TGTGCCAGCTCGGGACAGGCGAACACCGGGGAGCTGTTTTTT	CASSGQANTGELFF
many	TRBV6-5	.	TRBJ1-1	14	TGTGCCAGCAGTTACTCGCAATCGAACACTGAAGCTTTCTTT	CASSYSQSNTEAFF
.	TRBV6-1	.	TRBJ2-7	13	TGTGCCAGCAGTTACAACGAAGCACTAGAGCAGTACTTC	CASSYNEALEQYF
.	TRBV19	.	TRBJ1-6	13	TGTGCCAGTACGGACGGAAATAATTCACCCCTCCACTTT	CASTDGNNSPLHF
.	TRBV10-3	.	TRBJ1-2	15	TGTGCCATCAGCGGACAAGGTGTCAGACTATATGGCCACACCTTC	CAISGQGVRLYGHTF
few	TRBV29-1	TRBD1	TRBJ2-3	14	TGCAGCGTCCCTCGGACAGGGGTGGGAGATACGCAGTATTTT	CSVPRTGVGDTQYF
.	TRBV5-1	.	TRBJ2-5	12	TGCGCCAGCAGCGACGGACAAGAGACCCAGTACTTC	CASSDGQETQYF
.	TRBV11-1	.	TRBJ1-2	13	TGTGCCAGCAGCTTTTGGGCAGGTTATGGCTACACCTTC	CASSFWAGYGYTF
.	TRBV12-3/TRBV12-4	.	TRBJ2-5	14	TGTGCCAGCAGCACATTGAGGGCGCGGGAGACCCAGTACTTC	CASSTLRARETQYF
many	TRBV12-3/TRBV12-4	TRBD2	TRBJ2-5	14	TGTGCCAGCAGTTTGCGGGAGCTGGAAGAGACCCAGTACTTC	CASSLRELEETQYF
.	TRBV4-1	TRBD1	TRBJ2-7	14	TGCGCCAGCAGCGGGGACAGGGGTTACTACGAGCAGTACTTC	CASSGDRGYYEQYF
.	TRBV6-5	.	TRBJ2-5	14	TGTGCCATCAAAGGGAAGACAGTGGCCGAGACCCAGTACTTC	CAIKGKTVAETQYF
.	TRBV6-1	.	TRBJ2-7	15	TGTGCCAGCAGTGAAGCAAGGGGCTCGGGCTACGAGCAGTACTTC	CASSEARGSGYEQYF
few	TRBV4-3	TRBD1	TRBJ2-7	15	TGCGCCAGCAGCCATAGTGGACAGGGGGGGTACGAGCAGTACTTC	CASSHSGQGGYEQYF
many	TRBV7-8	.	TRBJ2-2	17	TGTGCCAGCAGCTTGAGTCGGCGTAGACCGAACACCGGGGAGCTGTTTTTT	CASSLSRRRPNTGELFF
.	TRBV24-1	TRBD2	TRBJ2-5	17	TGTGCCACCAGTGATTCTGGACTAGCGGGAGGTATGGAGACCCAGTACTTC	CATSDSGLAGGMETQYF
.	TRBV7-2	.	TRBJ2-7	12	TGTGCCAGCAGAAGGGACATCGGCGAGCAGTACTTC	CASRRDIGEQYF
few	TRBV6-5	.	TRBJ2-7	15	TGTGCCAGCAGTTCAGATGAGACTTGGGCCTACGAGCAGTACTTC	CASSSDETWAYEQYF
few	TRBV11-2	.	TRBJ2-2	14	TGTGCCAGCAGGTTACCCCGGAGCACCGGGGAGCTGTTTTTT	CASRLPRSTGELFF
.	TRBV10-2	.	TRBJ2-2	16	TGCGCCAGCAGTGCTGAACGCCGAGGTGATCCCGGGGAGCTGTTTTTT	CASSAERRGDPGELFF
many	TRBV29-1	.	TRBJ1-1	12	TGCAGCGTTGTAGCGGTGAACACTGAAGCTTTCTTT	CSVVAVNTEAFF
many	TRBV7-9	.	TRBJ1-3	17	TGTGCCAGCAGCTTAGTCGGTCCAGGGATATCTGGAAACACCATATATTTT	CASSLVGPGISGNTIYF
few	TRBV5-5	.	TRBJ2-5	16	TGTGCCAGCAGCTTGACTCCAGGGGTCCTCCAAGAGACCCAGTACTTC	CASSLTPGVLQETQYF
.	TRBV5-5	.	TRBJ1-6	18	TGTGCCAGCAGCTTGTCGGCAGGGGTTTCCTCCTATAATTCACCCCTCCACTTT	CASSLSAGVSSYNSPLHF
.	TRBV7-9	TRBD1	TRBJ1-2	18	TGTGCCAGCAGCCCTAAAGGGGGTAGGACAGGGGGCTCGGCTGGCTACACCTTC	CASSPKGGRTGGSAGYTF
many	TRBV19	.	TRBJ2-5	16	TGTGCCAGTAGTATCGACCCTCTCGCGGACCGAGAGACCCAGTACTTC	CASSIDPLADRETQYF
.	TRBV2	TRBD1	TRBJ2-1	15	TGTGCCAGCAGGGACACCGGGACAGGGTACAATGAGCAGTTCTTC	CASRDTGTGYNEQFF
few	TRBV5-1	.	TRBJ2-2	17	TGCGCCAGCTACGAGGAGCAGTGGGGGAGGCCCACCGGGGAGCTGTTTTTT	CASYEEQWGRPTGELFF
many	TRBV20-1	.	TRBJ1-6	13	TGCAGTGCCTGGTCCGGTACTAGGTCACCCCTCCACTTT	CSAWSGTRSPLHF
few	TRBV20-1	.	TRBJ2-7	15	TGCAGTGCAACCCCTCCCGGTCCGGGGTTTCTGGAGCAGTACTTC	CSATPPGPGFLEQYF